This T cell receptor (beta chain) was observed in a study of T cells in localized non-small cell lung cancer. Germline V gives CDR1 MDHEN, CDR2 SYDVKM. The CDR3 is 14 amino acids. Trimming pared 3 bases from V and 8 bases from J, leaving 14 bases between. Clones were sequenced by immunoSEQ multiplex PCR, and TCRdb holds only the in-frame ones, with some missing. The data contain around 30,000 clones, about 82% of them seen just once; the ten biggest clones take up about 15%. This receptor was identified in a male donor aged 60 or over with stage III squamous cell lung carcinoma. The sample consisted of peripheral blood, taken before any cancer treatment. The chain is built from TRBV28 and TRBJ2-1; perhaps TRBD2 as D (5 bases). This CDR3 is CASSLYRGRDEQFF. In nucleotides, the CDR3 is TGTGCCAGCAGTTTGTACCGCGGGCGAGATGAGCAGTTCTTC.